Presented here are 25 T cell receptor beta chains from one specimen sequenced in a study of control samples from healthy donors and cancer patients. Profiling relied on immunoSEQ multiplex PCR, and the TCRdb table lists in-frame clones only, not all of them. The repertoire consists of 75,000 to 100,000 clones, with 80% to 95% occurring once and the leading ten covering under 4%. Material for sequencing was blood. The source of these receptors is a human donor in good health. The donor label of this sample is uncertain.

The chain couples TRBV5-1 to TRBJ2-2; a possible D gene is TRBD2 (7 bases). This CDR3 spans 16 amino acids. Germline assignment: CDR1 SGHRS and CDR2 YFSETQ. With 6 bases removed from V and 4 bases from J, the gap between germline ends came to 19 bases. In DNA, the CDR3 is TGCGCCAGCACCTCCGAGGAGGGGGGGGGCACCGGGGAGCTGTTTTTT. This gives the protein CASTSEEGGGTGELFF.

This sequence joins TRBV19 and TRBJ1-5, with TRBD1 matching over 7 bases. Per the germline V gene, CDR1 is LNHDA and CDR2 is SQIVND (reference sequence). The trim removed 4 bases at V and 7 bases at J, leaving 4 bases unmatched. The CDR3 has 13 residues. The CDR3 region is CASSSTGEQPQHF. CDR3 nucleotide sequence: TGTGCCAGTAGTAGCACAGGGGAACAGCCCCAGCATTTT.

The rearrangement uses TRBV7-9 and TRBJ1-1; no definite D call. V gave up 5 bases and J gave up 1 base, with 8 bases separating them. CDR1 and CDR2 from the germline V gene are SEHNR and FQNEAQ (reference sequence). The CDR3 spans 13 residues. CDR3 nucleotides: TGTGCCAGCAGCCCCAGACAGAACACTGAAGCTTTCTTT. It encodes CASSPRQNTEAFF. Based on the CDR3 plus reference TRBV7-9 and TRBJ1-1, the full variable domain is DTGVSQNPRHKITKRGQNVTFRCDPISEHNRLYWYRQTLGQGPEFLTYFQNEAQLEKSRLLSDRFSAERPKGSFSTLEIQRTEQGDSAMYLCASSPRQNTEAFFGQGTRLTVV.

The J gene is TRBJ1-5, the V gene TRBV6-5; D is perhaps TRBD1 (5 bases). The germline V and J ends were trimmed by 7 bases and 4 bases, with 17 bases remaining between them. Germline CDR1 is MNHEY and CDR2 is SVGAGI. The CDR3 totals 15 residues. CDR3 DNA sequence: TGTGCCAGCAAACGATGGGGGGATGGAAATCAGCCCCAGCATTTT. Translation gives CASKRWGDGNQPQHF.

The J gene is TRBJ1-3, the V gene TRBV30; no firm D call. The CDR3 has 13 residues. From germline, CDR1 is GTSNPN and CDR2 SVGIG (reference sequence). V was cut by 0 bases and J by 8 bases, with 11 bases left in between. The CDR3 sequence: CAWSVLGPDTIYF. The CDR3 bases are TGTGCCTGGAGTGTACTAGGGCCGGACACCATATATTTT.

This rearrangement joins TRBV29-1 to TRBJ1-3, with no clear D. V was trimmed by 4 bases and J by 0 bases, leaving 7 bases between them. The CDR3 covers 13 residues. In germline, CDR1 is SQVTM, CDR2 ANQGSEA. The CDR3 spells CSVVVDSGNTIYF. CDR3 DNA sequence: TGCAGCGTTGTGGTAGACTCTGGAAACACCATATATTTT.

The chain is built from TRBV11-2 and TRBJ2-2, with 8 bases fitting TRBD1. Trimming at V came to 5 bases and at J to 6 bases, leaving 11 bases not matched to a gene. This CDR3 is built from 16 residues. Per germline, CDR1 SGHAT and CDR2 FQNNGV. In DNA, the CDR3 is TGTGCCAGCAGCAGGCGGACAGGGATTTCTGCCGGGGAGCTGTTTTTT. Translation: CASSRRTGISAGELFF.

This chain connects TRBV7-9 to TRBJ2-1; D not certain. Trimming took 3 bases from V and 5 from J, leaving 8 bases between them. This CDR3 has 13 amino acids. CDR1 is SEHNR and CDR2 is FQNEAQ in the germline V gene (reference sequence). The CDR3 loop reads CASSFGQHNEQFF. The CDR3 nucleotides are TGTGCCAGCAGCTTCGGTCAGCACAATGAGCAGTTCTTC.

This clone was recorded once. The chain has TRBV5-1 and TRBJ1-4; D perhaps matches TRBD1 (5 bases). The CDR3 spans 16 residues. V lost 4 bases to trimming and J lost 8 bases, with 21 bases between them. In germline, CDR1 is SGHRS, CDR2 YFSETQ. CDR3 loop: CASSPGPTRVGEKLFF. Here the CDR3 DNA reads TGCGCCAGCAGCCCGGGACCCACGCGGGTTGGGGAAAAACTGTTTTTT.

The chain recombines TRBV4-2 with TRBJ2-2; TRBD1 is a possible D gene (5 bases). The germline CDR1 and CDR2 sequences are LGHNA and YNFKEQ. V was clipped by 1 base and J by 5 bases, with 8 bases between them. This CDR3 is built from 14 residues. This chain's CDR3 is CASSQGGLTGELFF. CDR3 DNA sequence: TGTGCCAGCAGCCAAGGGGGCTTAACCGGGGAGCTGTTTTTT.

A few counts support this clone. CDR3 DNA sequence: TGTGCCAGCAGCAATGGCCGGGCCTCTACCAGATGGAGCCAGCATTTT. Protein product: CASSNGRASTRWSQHF. This sequence joins TRBV21-1 and TRBJ1-5. TRBV21-1 is a pseudogene. The CDR3 covers 16 residues.

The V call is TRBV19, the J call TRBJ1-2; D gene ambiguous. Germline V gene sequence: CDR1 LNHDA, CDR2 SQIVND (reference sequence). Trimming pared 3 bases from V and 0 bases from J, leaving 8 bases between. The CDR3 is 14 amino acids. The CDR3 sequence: CASSMFLANYGYTF. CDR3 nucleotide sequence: TGTGCCAGTAGTATGTTCCTCGCTAACTATGGCTACACCTTC.

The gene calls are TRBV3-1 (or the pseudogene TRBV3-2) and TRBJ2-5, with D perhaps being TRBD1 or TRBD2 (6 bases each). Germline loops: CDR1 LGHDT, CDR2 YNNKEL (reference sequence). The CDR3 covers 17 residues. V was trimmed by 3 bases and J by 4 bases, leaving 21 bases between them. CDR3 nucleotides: TGTGCCAGCAGCCATTCCCGGGGCCAAGGGGGGAGAGAGACCCAGTACTTC. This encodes CASSHSRGQGGRETQYF.

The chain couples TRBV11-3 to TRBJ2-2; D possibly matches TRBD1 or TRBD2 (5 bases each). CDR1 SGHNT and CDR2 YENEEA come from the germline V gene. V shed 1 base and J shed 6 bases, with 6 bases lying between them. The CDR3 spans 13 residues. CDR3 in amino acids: CASSLVGAGELFF. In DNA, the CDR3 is TGTGCCAGCAGCTTAGTGGGGGCCGGGGAGCTGTTTTTT.

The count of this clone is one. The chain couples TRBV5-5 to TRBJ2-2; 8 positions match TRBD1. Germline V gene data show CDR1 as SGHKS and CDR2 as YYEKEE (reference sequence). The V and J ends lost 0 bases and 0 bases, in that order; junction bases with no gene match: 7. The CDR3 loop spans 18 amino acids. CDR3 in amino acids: CASSLDHGQGANTGELFF. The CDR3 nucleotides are TGTGCCAGCAGCTTGGACCACGGACAGGGTGCGAACACCGGGGAGCTGTTTTTT. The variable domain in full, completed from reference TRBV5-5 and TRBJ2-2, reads DAGVTQSPTHLIKTRGQQVTLRCSPISGHKSVSWYQQVLGQGPQFIFQYYEKEERGRGNFPDRFSARQFPNYSSELNVNALLLGDSALYLCASSLDHGQGANTGELFFGEGSRLTVL.

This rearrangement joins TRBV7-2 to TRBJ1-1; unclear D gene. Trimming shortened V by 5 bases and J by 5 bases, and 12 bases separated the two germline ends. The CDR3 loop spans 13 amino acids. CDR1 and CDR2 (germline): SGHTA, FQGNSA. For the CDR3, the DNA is TGTGCCAGCAGCATAACAGTTTGGACTGAAGCTTTCTTT. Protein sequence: CASSITVWTEAFF.

This CDR3 reads CASSGPVPYEQYF. CDR3 nucleotides: TGTGCCAGCAGCGGACCGGTTCCCTACGAGCAGTACTTC. The J gene is TRBJ2-7, the V gene TRBV9; no clear D. In germline, CDR1 is SGDLS, CDR2 YYNGEE. V was trimmed by 3 bases and J by 2 bases, leaving 9 bases between them. This CDR3 is 13 amino acids long.

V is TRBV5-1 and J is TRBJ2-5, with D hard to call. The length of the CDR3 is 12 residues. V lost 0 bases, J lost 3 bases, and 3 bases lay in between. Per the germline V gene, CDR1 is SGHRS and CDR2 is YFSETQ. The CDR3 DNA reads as TGCGCCAGCAGCTTGGATGAAGAGACCCAGTACTTC. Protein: CASSLDEETQYF.

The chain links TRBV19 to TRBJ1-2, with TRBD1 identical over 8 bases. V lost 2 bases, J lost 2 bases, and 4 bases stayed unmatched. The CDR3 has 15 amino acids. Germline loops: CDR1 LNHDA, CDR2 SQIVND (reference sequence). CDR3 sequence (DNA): TGTGCCAGTAGTATAAGGACAGGGTACAACTATGGCTACACCTTC. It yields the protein CASSIRTGYNYGYTF.

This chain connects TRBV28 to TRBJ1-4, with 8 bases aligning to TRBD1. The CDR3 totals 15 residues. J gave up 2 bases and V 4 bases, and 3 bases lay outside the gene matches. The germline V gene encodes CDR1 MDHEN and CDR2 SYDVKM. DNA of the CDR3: TGTGCCAGCAGTTCCCCAGGGGGCACTAATGAAAAACTGTTTTTT. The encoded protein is CASSSPGGTNEKLFF. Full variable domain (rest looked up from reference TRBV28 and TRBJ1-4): DVKVTQSSRYLVKRTGEKVFLECVQDMDHENMFWYRQDPGLGLRLIYFSYDVKMKEKGDIPEGYSVSREKKERFSLILESASTNQTSMYLCASSSPGGTNEKLFFGSGTQLSVL.

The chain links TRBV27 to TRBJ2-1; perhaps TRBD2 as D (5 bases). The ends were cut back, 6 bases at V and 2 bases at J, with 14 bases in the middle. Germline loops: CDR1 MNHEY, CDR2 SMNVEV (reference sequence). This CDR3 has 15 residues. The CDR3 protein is CASRPSGIPYNEQFF. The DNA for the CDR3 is TGTGCCAGCAGGCCCTCGGGGATCCCCTACAATGAGCAGTTCTTC.

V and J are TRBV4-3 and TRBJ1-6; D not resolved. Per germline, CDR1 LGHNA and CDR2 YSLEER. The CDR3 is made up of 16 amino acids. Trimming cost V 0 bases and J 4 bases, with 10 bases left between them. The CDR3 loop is CASSQDFRLYNSPLHF. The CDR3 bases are TGCGCCAGCAGCCAAGATTTCAGGTTATATAATTCACCCCTCCACTTT.

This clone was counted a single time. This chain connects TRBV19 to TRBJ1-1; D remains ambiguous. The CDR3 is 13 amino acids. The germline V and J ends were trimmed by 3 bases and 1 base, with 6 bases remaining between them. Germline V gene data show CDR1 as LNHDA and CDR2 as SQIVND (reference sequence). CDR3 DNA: TGTGCCAGTAGTATGGTCGCGAACACTGAAGCTTTCTTT. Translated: CASSMVANTEAFF.

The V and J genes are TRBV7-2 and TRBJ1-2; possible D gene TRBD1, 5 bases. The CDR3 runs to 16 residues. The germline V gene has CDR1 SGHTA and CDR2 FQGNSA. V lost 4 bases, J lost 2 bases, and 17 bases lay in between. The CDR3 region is CASSSISQGLNYGYTF. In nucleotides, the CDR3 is TGTGCCAGCAGCTCAATCTCCCAGGGTCTGAACTATGGCTACACCTTC.

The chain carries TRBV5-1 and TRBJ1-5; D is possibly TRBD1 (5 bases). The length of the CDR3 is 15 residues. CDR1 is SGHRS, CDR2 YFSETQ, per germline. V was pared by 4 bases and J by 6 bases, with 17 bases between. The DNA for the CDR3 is TGCGCCAGCAGCCGGGGCGGGGACTTGGGTCAGCCCCAGCATTTT. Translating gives CASSRGGDLGQPQHF.